The text below deals with one T cell receptor (beta chain). This sample is part of a study of CD8+CD57+ T cells in acquired aplastic anemia. Study summary: The average for DNA from sorted CD4+ and CD8+ cells was roughly 3 ug.

For sequencing, patients were chosen who had shown expansion of CD8+CD57+ cells by flow cytometry. Genomic DNA, serving as template, underwent TCR beta VDJ and CDR3 profiling. TCRdb redid the calling of the reads with MiXCR, one entry per CDR3 protein. Counted here are 55,000 to 60,000 distinct CDR3 sequences, roughly three fifths occurring once; the ten biggest clones make up 16%. Between the trimmed V and J ends, which lost 6 bases and 3 bases, there was a span of 14 bases. Looked up from germline, CDR1 is SQVTM and CDR2 is ANQGSEA. CDR3 length equals 13 residues. The sample taken for sequencing was sorted CD4+, CD8+, or CD8+CD57+ T cells (not recorded which) from PBMCs. The receptor was isolated from a human donor with aplastic anemia. The chain has TRBV29-1 and TRBJ1-2; D may be TRBD1 (6 bases). This chain's CDR3 is CSVEGSGDYGYTF. The CDR3 DNA sequence: TGCAGCGTCGAGGGTTCAGGGGACTATGGCTACACCTTC. Filled out from reference TRBV29-1 and TRBJ1-2, the complete variable domain reads SAVISQKPSRDICQRGTSLTIQCQVDSQVTMMFWYRQQPGQSLTLIATANQGSEATYESGFVIDKFPISRPNLTFSTLTVSNMSPEDSSIYLCSVEGSGDYGYTFGSGTRLTVV.